This T cell receptor beta chain originates from a study of T cell responses to AZD1222 COVID-19 vaccine. There are a few counts of this clone. The table came from immunoSEQ multiplex PCR; TCRdb's copy has only in-frame clones and leaves some out. Here the sample spans approximately 110,000 clones, approximately 91% being singletons. This CDR3 contains 17 residues. Germline loops: CDR1 SNHLY, CDR2 FYNNEI. V lost 4 bases to trimming and J lost 2 bases, with 17 bases between them. The sequencing used peripheral blood, collected on day 0 of MenACWY control vaccination. The rearrangement links TRBV2 to TRBJ1-4; tentatively, D is TRBD1 (5 bases). This sequence was found in an adult in good health. The CDR3 bases are TGTGCCAGCAGTGCTAGGACAATCCCGTTCACTAATGAAAAACTGTTTTTT. This encodes CASSARTIPFTNEKLFF. Based on the CDR3 plus reference TRBV2 and TRBJ1-4, the full variable domain is EPEVTQTPSHQVTQMGQEVILRCVPISNHLYFYWYRQILGQKVEFLVSFYNNEISEKSEIFDDQFSVERPDGSNFTLKIRSTKLEDSAMYFCASSARTIPFTNEKLFFGSGTQLSVL.